Each of the 4 T cell receptor beta chains below was sequenced from the same sample in a study of liver allograft versus peripheral blood T cells. Study information: The authors compared T cell receptor repertoires in transplanted livers with those in the peripheral blood of recipients.

In TCRdb, the reads were re-called with MiXCR into one record per CDR3 protein. Counted here are roughly 1,200 distinct CDR3 sequences, roughly 14% occurring once; the ten biggest clones make up under 20%. These receptors were obtained from a human patient who had a liver transplant. Certain T cells may be donor cells from the graft.

This sequence joins TRBV7-9 and TRBJ2-7, with D uncertain. This CDR3 is built from 16 residues. The V end lost 2 bases, the J end lost 6 bases, and 20 bases lay between the germline ends. Germline values: CDR1 SEHNR, CDR2 FQNEAQ (reference sequence). DNA of the CDR3: TGTGCCAGCAGCTTATCCCAGGCTCGTACTTCAGGCGAGCAGTACTTC. Translated, it gives CASSLSQARTSGEQYF.

This clonotype was picked up a small number of times. CDR3 DNA: TGTGCCAGCAGTTTATATCTAGCGGGCTACGAGCAGTACTTC. Its translation: CASSLYLAGYEQYF. The V gene is TRBV28, the J gene TRBJ2-7; the match to TRBD2 covers 8 bases. The germline CDR1 and CDR2 sequences are MDHEN and SYDVKM. After removal of 1 base from V and 3 bases from J, the junction contained 2 bases not matched to a gene. There are 14 residues in the CDR3.

This clonotype is medium-sized by share. This chain joins TRBV14 and TRBJ2-7; D perhaps matches TRBD1 (6 bases). CDR1 SGHDN and CDR2 FVKESK come from the germline V gene. The CDR3 covers 13 residues. Trimming pared 4 bases from V and 4 bases from J, leaving 11 bases between. DNA for the CDR3: TGTGCCAGCAGCCCGGGACACTTGTACGAGCAGTACTTC. Translated: CASSPGHLYEQYF.

This clonotype is large by share. The chain employs TRBV7-9 and TRBJ1-6; the D gene is possibly TRBD1 (5 bases). The CDR3 is 14 residues long. Germline V CDR1 and CDR2: SEHNR, FQNEAQ (reference sequence). V dropped 1 base and J dropped 13 bases, with 14 bases sitting between them. CDR3 residues: CASSLGGVVSPLHF. CDR3 DNA sequence: TGTGCCAGCAGCTTAGGGGGGGTGGTCTCGCCCCTCCACTTT.